One sample yielded the 27 T cell receptor beta chains listed below, sequenced in a study of beta chain features in type 1 diabetes. Notes on the study in general: Shortening that was moderate but significant affected the TCRB CDR3s of Type 1 diabetes patients in all four CD4+ subsets.

As every portion of the isolated RNA was reverse transcribed, the sequencing read expressed TCRB transcripts. The protocol was immunoSEQ multiplex PCR, while the TCRdb copy is restricted to in-frame clones and leaves out a portion. The sample consists of hundreds of thousands of clones, 11% of them appearing once. Antigens for these TCRs are unknown. Sequencing was performed on naive CD4+ T cells from blood. The receptors stem from a man aged 25 to 40 with type 1 diabetes.

This clone was observed a few times. The chain employs TRBV5-6 and TRBJ2-7, with 9 bases fitting TRBD2. The J segment lost 5 bases and the V segment lost 1 base, leaving 4 bases of the junction unmatched. Looked up from germline, CDR1 is SGHDT and CDR2 is YYEEEE. The CDR3 length is 14 residues. The CDR3 DNA reads TGTGCCAGCAGCTTGCCGGGACTAGCAAACGAGCAGTACTTC. It encodes CASSLPGLANEQYF.

CDR3 in amino acids: CASSQEATSPEFF. CDR3 sequence (DNA): TGCGCCAGCAGCCAAGAAGCTACTAGTCCGGAGTTCTTC. This chain joins TRBV4-3 and TRBJ2-1; D possibly corresponds to TRBD2 (5 bases). CDR3 size: 13 residues. Between the trimmed V and J ends, which lost 0 bases and 14 bases, there was a span of 14 bases. Germline V gene sequence: CDR1 LGHNA, CDR2 YSLEER.

The genes are TRBV18 and TRBJ1-3; 7 bases are a match to TRBD1. The CDR3 loop spans 14 amino acids. The germline CDR1 and CDR2 sequences are KGHSH and LQKENI. V gave up 5 bases and J gave up 4 bases; unmatched junction bases: 5. CDR3: CASSFGQVGNTIYF. CDR3 DNA: TGTGCCAGCTCATTCGGACAGGTCGGAAACACCATATATTTT.

The chain is built from TRBV13 and TRBJ2-5; D might be TRBD1 (5 bases). Trimming cost V 3 bases and J 5 bases, with 13 bases left between them. Germline V gives CDR1 PRHDT, CDR2 FYEKMQ (reference sequence). CDR3 length: 14 residues. CDR3 protein: CASSFQGMEETQYF. CDR3 DNA sequence: TGTGCCAGCAGCTTCCAGGGAATGGAGGAGACCCAGTACTTC.

The rearrangement joins TRBV7-8 to TRBJ2-5; the D is unclear. The V gene lost 3 bases and the J gene lost 5 bases, with 7 bases spanning the gap. The CDR3 is 12 residues long. Germline-derived CDR1 and CDR2 are SGHVS and FQNEAQ. CDR3 bases: TGTGCCAGCAGCTTCTATCCGGAGACCCAGTACTTC. Encoded protein: CASSFYPETQYF.

This clone was detected only a few times. The chain recombines TRBV18 with TRBJ2-5; D is uncertain. Per the germline V gene, CDR1 is KGHSH and CDR2 is LQKENI. The ends were cut back, 2 bases at V and 1 base at J, with 8 bases in the middle. This CDR3 is 14 amino acids long. CDR3 DNA: TGTGCCAGCTCACCAACGGCGGCCCAAGAGACCCAGTACTTC. Translation: CASSPTAAQETQYF.

This clone was counted between two and nine times. V is TRBV5-5 and J is TRBJ1-6, with 7 nucleotides matching TRBD1. Germline V gene data show CDR1 as SGHKS and CDR2 as YYEKEE (reference sequence). With 5 bases clipped from V and 6 bases from J, the junction kept 11 bases outside the gene matches. CDR3 size: 16 residues. The CDR3 sequence is CASSQKVRDSNSPLHF. DNA for the CDR3: TGTGCCAGCAGTCAAAAAGTCCGGGACAGTAATTCACCCCTCCACTTT.

The chain recombines TRBV2 with TRBJ2-1; tentatively, D is TRBD2 (7 bases). Germline V lookup: CDR1 SNHLY, CDR2 FYNNEI. This CDR3 is 13 amino acids long. Trimming left V 5 bases short and J 15 bases short, with 20 bases between. The CDR3 is CASSFLPGGRRFF. As DNA, the CDR3 is TGTGCCAGCAGTTTCCTCCCGGGGGGCCGGAGGTTCTTC.

A few counts support this clone. The V and J genes are TRBV2 and TRBJ2-5, with D maybe TRBD1 (6 bases). The CDR3 length is 13 residues. Germline V gene data show CDR1 as SNHLY and CDR2 as FYNNEI. V dropped 9 bases and J dropped 1 base, with 12 bases sitting between them. As DNA, the CDR3 is TGTGCCAGTCGTCGGACAGTCCAAGAGACCCAGTACTTC. Protein product: CASRRTVQETQYF.

The chain recombines TRBV4-1 with TRBJ1-4, with a possible D match to TRBD1 (6 bases). Trimming cost V 1 base and J 10 bases, with 19 bases left between them. CDR1 and CDR2 (germline): MGHRA, YSYEKL. The CDR3 is 16 residues long. CDR3 in amino acids: CASSQGEGQRGRKLFF. CDR3 nucleotides: TGCGCCAGCAGCCAAGGAGAAGGACAGCGGGGTAGAAAACTGTTTTTT.

This clone has more than one count but fewer than ten. The identical CDR3 is also encoded by other nucleotide sequences in the sample. This rearrangement joins TRBV5-1 to TRBJ2-7, with D tentatively TRBD1 (6 bases). Germline V gives CDR1 SGHRS, CDR2 YFSETQ. Trimming stripped 5 bases from V and 1 base from J, with 13 bases between. There are 14 residues in the CDR3. As DNA, the CDR3 is TGCGCCAGCAGTTTCCGGGACACTTCCTACGAGCAGTACTTC. Translation: CASSFRDTSYEQYF.

The CDR3 coding sequence is TGTGCCAGCATCCTAGCCGAGACAGGGGCCTACGAGCAGTACTTC. This translates into CASILAETGAYEQYF. The J gene is TRBJ2-7, the V gene TRBV6-6; TRBD1 agrees at 8 bases. The CDR3 loop spans 15 amino acids. Germline V CDR1 and CDR2: MNHNY, SVGAGI (reference sequence). V dropped 7 bases and J dropped 2; count of bases not matched to a gene: 10.

In its sample, this clone was seen a few times. This chain links TRBV19 with TRBJ2-3; perhaps TRBD2 as D (6 bases). Trimming took off 7 bases at V and 7 bases at J, with 9 bases between the two ends. From germline, CDR1 is LNHDA and CDR2 SQIVND (reference sequence). The CDR3 totals 11 residues. The CDR3 nucleotides are TGTGCCAGTACCGGGGGAAATACGCAGTATTTT. Its translation: CASTGGNTQYF.

The V gene is TRBV11-2, the J gene TRBJ2-7; a possible D gene is TRBD1 (6 bases). Germline CDR1 SGHAT, CDR2 FQNNGV. V lost 5 bases to trimming and J lost 1 base, with 6 bases between them. The CDR3 sequence is 12 residues long. CDR3 sequence (DNA): TGTGCCAGCAGCGGACAGTCCTACGAGCAGTACTTC. This sequence encodes CASSGQSYEQYF.

The rearrangement links TRBV28 to TRBJ2-3; weak D call: TRBD1 (5 bases). Per the germline V gene, CDR1 is MDHEN and CDR2 is SYDVKM. V was pared by 6 bases and J by 1 base, with 11 bases between. This CDR3 region has 14 residues. The CDR3 region has the DNA TGTGCCAGCAGAACTACACAGGGCACAGATACGCAGTATTTT. Translated, it gives CASRTTQGTDTQYF.

The chain uses TRBV23-1 and TRBJ2-5, with a weak D call TRBD2 (6 bases). TRBV23-1 is labeled an ORF, and its function is uncertain. This CDR3 is 13 amino acids long. Trimming took 5 bases from V and 1 from J, leaving 8 bases between them. This CDR3 reads CASSGRLQETQYF. The CDR3 bases are TGCGCCAGCAGTGGGAGGCTCCAAGAGACCCAGTACTTC.

The chain links TRBV7-6 to TRBJ1-4; D is undetermined. Trimming took off 2 bases at V and 6 bases at J, with 10 bases between the two ends. CDR1 and CDR2 (germline): SGHVS, FNYEAQ. CDR3 size: 14 residues. This chain's CDR3 is CASSLSLSHEKLFF. The DNA for the CDR3 is TGTGCCAGCAGCTTAAGCCTGAGTCATGAAAAACTGTTTTTT.

The chain carries TRBV7-9 and TRBJ2-3; weak D call: TRBD2 (5 bases). The CDR3 has 15 residues. V lost 3 bases and J 2 bases, leaving 12 bases between the germline ends. From germline, CDR1 is SEHNR and CDR2 FQNEAQ (reference sequence). In DNA form, the CDR3 reads TGTGCCAGCAGCTTGCCTAGACTATCCACAGATACGCAGTATTTT. Translated: CASSLPRLSTDTQYF.

CDR3 in DNA: TGTGCCAGCAGCTTGGAATACTCTGGGGCCAACGTCCTGACTTTC. Translated: CASSLEYSGANVLTF. The V gene is TRBV5-4, the J gene TRBJ2-6; D not certain. The CDR3 is 15 residues long. V was clipped by 0 bases and J by 0 bases, with 4 bases between them. The V gene's germline CDR1 is SGHNT and CDR2 YYREEE (reference sequence).

The chain has TRBV9 and TRBJ2-5, with D possibly being TRBD2 (6 bases). V lost 0 bases, J lost 4 bases, and 13 bases lay in between. The CDR3 covers 15 residues. In germline, CDR1 is SGDLS, CDR2 YYNGEE. The CDR3 here is CASSVDDGRGETQYF. CDR3 in DNA: TGTGCCAGCAGCGTAGACGACGGGAGAGGAGAGACCCAGTACTTC.

The rearrangement joins TRBV4-3 to TRBJ2-5, with 10 bases fitting TRBD1. Per germline, CDR1 LGHNA and CDR2 YSLEER. The CDR3 contains 17 residues. Unmatched junction bases numbered 10, after V lost 1 base and J lost 5 bases. The CDR3 DNA is TGCGCCAGCAGCCAAGGGACCATCAGGACAGGGGGGGAGACCCAGTACTTC. Translation: CASSQGTIRTGGETQYF.

The chain links TRBV28 to TRBJ2-5; 9 bases agree with TRBD1. CDR1 is MDHEN and CDR2 is SYDVKM in the germline V gene. The CDR3 has 14 amino acids. V trimming: 4 bases; J trimming: 3 bases; junction bases outside the gene matches: 3. CDR3 sequence: CASSSGQGKETQYF. The CDR3 DNA follows: TGTGCCAGCAGTTCAGGACAGGGGAAAGAGACCCAGTACTTC.

The gene calls are TRBV10-3 and TRBJ1-2, with TRBD1 identical over 9 bases. The trim removed 2 bases at V and 6 bases at J, leaving 10 bases unmatched. The CDR3 has 16 amino acids. CDR1 and CDR2 from the germline V gene are ENHRY and SYGVKD. The CDR3 is CAISEPATGGRDGYTF. The CDR3 coding sequence is TGTGCCATCAGTGAGCCTGCGACAGGGGGACGTGATGGCTACACCTTC.

This clone was seen only a few times. This rearrangement joins TRBV7-2 to TRBJ1-6, with 8 positions matching TRBD1. Germline V gene data show CDR1 as SGHTA and CDR2 as FQGNSA. This CDR3 region has 15 residues. V lost 3 bases and J lost 10; bases outside the gene matches: 8. This CDR3 is CASSFVLTGDSPLHF. The CDR3 nucleotides read TGTGCCAGCAGCTTTGTATTGACAGGGGACTCACCCCTCCACTTT.

The rearrangement links TRBV5-6 to TRBJ2-2; D uncertain. Germline loops: CDR1 SGHDT, CDR2 YYEEEE. This CDR3 spans 15 amino acids. V lost 0 bases to trimming and J lost 0 bases, with 6 bases between them. The CDR3 reads CASSLAGSNTGELFF. The CDR3 region has the DNA TGTGCCAGCAGCTTGGCCGGGTCGAACACCGGGGAGCTGTTTTTT.

This clone was detected a few times. The V and J genes are TRBV30 and TRBJ1-5, with D hard to call. The CDR3 runs to 15 residues. Germline CDR1 GTSNPN, CDR2 SVGIG (reference sequence). The V end lost 2 bases, the J end lost 7 bases, and 18 bases lay between the germline ends. The CDR3 nucleotides are TGTGCCTGGAGTAGCGGACTTACACTGGGCCAGCCCCAGCATTTT. Translating gives CAWSSGLTLGQPQHF.

The sample holds a few counts of this clone. The chain has TRBV9 and TRBJ2-5, with TRBD2 identical over 8 bases. The J segment lost 2 bases and the V segment lost 4 bases, leaving 4 bases of the junction unmatched. The length of the CDR3 is 14 residues. Per germline, CDR1 SGDLS and CDR2 YYNGEE. Here the CDR3 reads CASSIGLAQETQYF. The DNA of the CDR3 is TGTGCCAGCAGCATAGGACTAGCTCAAGAGACCCAGTACTTC. The whole variable domain, filled in from reference TRBV9 and TRBJ2-5, reads DSGVTQTPKHLITATGQRVTLRCSPRSGDLSVYWYQQSLDQGLQFLIQYYNGEERAKGNILERFSAQQFPDLHSELNLSSLELGDSALYFCASSIGLAQETQYFGPGTRLLVL.